The present T cell receptor (beta chain) was sequenced within a study of CD8 T cells in Susac syndrome. Study-wide results and caveats: A relatively small number of individuals underwent TCR sequencing and HLA analysis.

Remarks on this clonotype: Its target is unknown.

With 4 bases removed from V and 2 bases from J, the gap between germline ends came to 13 bases. This CDR3 is built from 14 residues. The germline V gene encodes CDR1 SGDLS and CDR2 YYNGEE. RNA, at about 0.5 to 1 ug, was reverse transcribed with random hexamers. Each CDR3 protein is one row after TCRdb ran MiXCR on the immunoSEQ multiplex PCR reads. Found here are some 400,000 distinct CDR3 sequences, more than 80% of them singletons; the top ten hold roughly 0.11%. The rearrangement uses TRBV9 and TRBJ2-7, with a possible D match to TRBD1 (5 bases). Sample: CD8+ T cells from PBMCs. The clonotype originates from a human donor with multiple sclerosis. This CDR3 is CASSPWGTTYEQYF. The CDR3 nucleotides are TGTGCCAGCAGCCCCTGGGGCACTACCTACGAGCAGTACTTC.